This is a list of T cell receptor beta chains from one sample in a study of CD4 T cells in relation to SARS-CoV-2 and coronaviruses. Using immunoSEQ multiplex PCR, the repertoire was profiled, and TCRdb retains in-frame clones only, with some absent. Found here are more than 35,000 clones, around 80% of them singletons; the top ten hold about 2.8%. These receptors' antigens are unknown. Sequencing was carried out using memory CD4+ T cells from PBMCs, cultured in vitro. These receptor sequences come from an adult with COVID-19. Both conserved end residues are part of each CDR3. The D gene is left open where the match is weak. Size is omitted from some rows. Given values are once, few, many or a class for expanded clones.

TRBV10-3	TRBJ1-6	once	-	TGTGCCATCAGTGAACGTAGACAAAGAAAGCAAATACTAAACTCCTATAATTCACCCCTCCACTTT	CAISERRQRKQILNSYNSPLHF
TRBV9	TRBJ2-3	-	-	TGTGCCAGCGGTCGGGGGCTGGCAGATACGCAGTATTTT	CASGRGLADTQYF
TRBV4-1	TRBJ2-7	-	TRBD2	TGCGCCAGCAGCCTTTGGGCGGGAGAGGGTGGAGGGGAGCAGTACTTC	CASSLWAGEGGGEQYF
TRBV18	TRBJ2-2	-	-	TGTGCCAGCTCTCGTCTGACAAACGCGAACACCGGGGAGCTGTTTTTT	CASSRLTNANTGELFF
TRBV27	TRBJ2-6	-	-	TGTGCCAGCAGTTTTCCCAGGACATCTGGGGCCAACGTCCTGACTTTC	CASSFPRTSGANVLTF
TRBV3-1/TRBV3-2	TRBJ2-3	-	-	TGTGCCAGCAGCCAAGCCAACCCGGGCCACTCCCCAGATACGCAGTATTTT	CASSQANPGHSPDTQYF
TRBV5-1	TRBJ2-7	-	-	TGCGCCAGCAGCTTTGACAGAAACTACGAGCAGTACTTC	CASSFDRNYEQYF
TRBV19	TRBJ1-1	-	-	TGTGCCAGTAGTATCGGTCCGGGGAGAGCGGCTGAAGCTTTCTTT	CASSIGPGRAAEAFF
TRBV7-9	TRBJ2-7	-	-	TGTGCCAGCAGCTTTGCCGGCCTCTACGAGCAGTACTTC	CASSFAGLYEQYF
TRBV30	TRBJ1-4	-	-	TGTGCCTGGAGTGTACCGGGGGACCAAAGGGGAAAACTGTTTTTT	CAWSVPGDQRGKLFF
TRBV7-2	TRBJ2-7	-	TRBD2	TGTGCCAGCAGCTTAGTGGGCGGGAGGGCCACCCCTAATGAGCAGTACTTC	CASSLVGGRATPNEQYF
TRBV7-9	TRBJ2-1	-	TRBD2	TGTGCCAGCAGCCCACGGACTAGCGGGAGATACAATGAGCAGTTCTTC	CASSPRTSGRYNEQFF
TRBV7-2	TRBJ2-5	-	TRBD1	TGTGCCAGCAGCCTCTTTTCGGGACAGGGGCAAGAGACCCAGTACTTC	CASSLFSGQGQETQYF
TRBV18	TRBJ1-3	-	-	TGTGCCAGCTCACCTCGACAGGTTGACGGGAACACCATATATTTT	CASSPRQVDGNTIYF
TRBV30	TRBJ1-5	few	-	TGTGCCTGGAGTGCGCGTTTCAATCAGCCCCAGCATTTT	CAWSARFNQPQHF
TRBV25-1	TRBJ2-1	once	TRBD2	TGTGCCAGCAGTGAATTCGACCCTTCGGTAGCGGGAGGAGGAGAGCAGTTCTTC	CASSEFDPSVAGGGEQFF
TRBV10-3	TRBJ2-2	-	-	TGTGCCATCAAGGACACCGGGGAGCTGTTTTTT	CAIKDTGELFF
TRBV5-1	TRBJ1-2	-	TRBD1	TGCGCCAGCAGCACCGACAGGGGGGGAATCTATGGCTACACCTTC	CASSTDRGGIYGYTF
TRBV2	TRBJ2-5	-	-	TGTGCCAGCAGCCAGAATTACCAAGAGACCCAGTACTTC	CASSQNYQETQYF
TRBV5-1	TRBJ2-1	-	-	TGCGCCAGCAGCTTGGAAAGCTATAAGGGCTACAATGAGCAGTTCTTC	CASSLESYKGYNEQFF
TRBV7-8	TRBJ1-3	-	TRBD1	TGTGCCAGCAGCTTTGTGGTGGGACAGGGAAACACCATATATTTT	CASSFVVGQGNTIYF
TRBV14	TRBJ2-5	-	-	TGTGCCAGCAGCCAAGACAGGGCGAGGATGGAGACCCAGTACTTC	CASSQDRARMETQYF
TRBV4-3	TRBJ2-1	-	-	TGCGCCAGCAGCCGCGAGGGGTCAAATGAGCAGTTCTTC	CASSREGSNEQFF
TRBV28	TRBJ1-5	-	-	TGTGCCAGCAGTCCGACAGATAGCAATCAGCCCCAGCATTTT	CASSPTDSNQPQHF
TRBV4-1	TRBJ2-1	-	TRBD2	TGCGCCAGCAGCCGCCACCAGACTAGCGGGAGATGGAATGAGCAGTTCTTC	CASSRHQTSGRWNEQFF
TRBV28	TRBJ2-1	few	-	TGTGCCAGCAGTTTCCATAGGAGGGAGGTCTCCTACAATGAGCAGTTCTTC	CASSFHRREVSYNEQFF
TRBV5-1	TRBJ1-2	-	-	TGCGCCAGCAGCTTGGCTCTAGGACAAACAAACTATGGCTACACCTTC	CASSLALGQTNYGYTF
TRBV18	TRBJ2-3	-	TRBD1	TGTGCCAGCTCACCGGACAGGGGGCAAGATACGCAGTATTTT	CASSPDRGQDTQYF
TRBV19	TRBJ2-1	once	TRBD2	TGTGCCAGTAGTATAGATCTAATCACTAGCGGGAGGCATGAGCAGTTCTTC	CASSIDLITSGRHEQFF
TRBV28	TRBJ1-1	-	-	TGTGCCAGCAGTTCGTACGGGACCGGAACTGAAGCTTTCTTT	CASSSYGTGTEAFF
TRBV10-1	TRBJ2-6	-	TRBD1	TGCGCCAGCAGTGAGCCAGGGACAGACAAGGCTGGGGCCAACGTCCTGACTTTC	CASSEPGTDKAGANVLTF
TRBV3-1/TRBV3-2	TRBJ2-1	-	TRBD1	TGTGCCAGCAGCCAAGGGACAGGGGGAAATGAGCAGTTCTTC	CASSQGTGGNEQFF
TRBV28	TRBJ2-7	-	-	TGTGCCAGCAGTTCTCTAGTGTCGGGTCACGAGCAGTACTTC	CASSSLVSGHEQYF
TRBV13	TRBJ2-2	-	TRBD2	TGTGCCAGCAGCCAAGGCCTAGCGGGAGGGACCGGGGAGCTGTTTTTT	CASSQGLAGGTGELFF
TRBV2	TRBJ1-1	-	-	TGTGCCAGCAGTGAATTCGGACCGGCCGCTGGGGCTTTCTTT	CASSEFGPAAGAFF
TRBV10-3	TRBJ2-1	-	TRBD1	TGTGCCATCGGACCAAAAACGGGACAGGGTGCTGAGCAGTTCTTC	CAIGPKTGQGAEQFF
TRBV5-1	TRBJ2-5	once	-	TGCGCCAGCAGCTTGGCAGAAAGCCAAGAGACCCAGTACTTC	CASSLAESQETQYF
TRBV7-2	TRBJ2-7	-	TRBD1	TGTGCCAGCAGCTCGACAGGGTACTACGAGCAGTACTTC	CASSSTGYYEQYF
TRBV18	TRBJ2-5	-	-	TGTGCCAGCTCAACCGGGCAAGAGACCCAGTACTTC	CASSTGQETQYF
TRBV4-1	TRBJ1-6	-	-	TGCGCCAGCAGCCAAGATTTGGGACTGGGGAATTCACCCCTCCACTTT	CASSQDLGLGNSPLHF
TRBV9	TRBJ2-1	-	TRBD1	TGTGCCAGCAGCGTAGAAGTTGGGGCCGGGACAGGTCAAGGCAATGAGCAGTTCTTC	CASSVEVGAGTGQGNEQFF
TRBV19	TRBJ2-1	-	-	TGTGCCAGTAGTATGCTGGAGTACAATGAGCAGTTCTTC	CASSMLEYNEQFF
TRBV7-9	TRBJ1-4	-	TRBD1	TGTGCCTGCTCAGGGGGCACAACTAATGAAAAACTGTTTTTT	CACSGGTTNEKLFF
TRBV27	TRBJ2-3	-	TRBD2	TGTGCCACCCAAGGGTATAGCGGGAGAGAAACAGATACGCAGTATTTT	CATQGYSGRETDTQYF
TRBV5-1	TRBJ2-1	-	TRBD1	TGCGCCAGCAGCACGGGGACAGGGATTGTCAGCGGGGCGTTCTTC	CASSTGTGIVSGAFF
TRBV3-1/TRBV3-2	TRBJ1-2	-	TRBD1	TGTGCCAGCAGCCAGTCGGCGGACAGGGGACAATATGGCTACACCTTC	CASSQSADRGQYGYTF
TRBV5-6	TRBJ2-4	-	TRBD1	TGTGCCAGCAGCATTTACGGACAGGGGGGGGTCAAAAACATTCAGTACTTC	CASSIYGQGGVKNIQYF
TRBV28	TRBJ2-3	-	-	TGTGCCAGCAATCTAGGGTGGAGTAATACGCAGTATTTT	CASNLGWSNTQYF
TRBV2	TRBJ2-7	-	TRBD1	TGTGCCAGCAGAGTACAGGGGAGAGGGTCCTACGAGCAGTACTTC	CASRVQGRGSYEQYF
TRBV18	TRBJ2-7	-	-	TGTGCCAGCTCACAATACAGGGACCCTGCCGAGCAGTACTTC	CASSQYRDPAEQYF
TRBV3-1/TRBV3-2	TRBJ2-5	-	-	TGTGCCAGCAGCCAAGCGGTCCTAGCTGGCTCAGGAGCCCAGTACTTC	CASSQAVLAGSGAQYF
TRBV6-1	TRBJ2-7	-	TRBD1	TGTGCCAGCAGTGAAGGGACAGGGGGCGCCTACGAGCAGTACTTC	CASSEGTGGAYEQYF
TRBV5-5	TRBJ1-4	-	TRBD1	TGTGCCAGCAGCTCTTCAAGGGGGCTTGTGGGTGAAAAACTGTTTTTT	CASSSSRGLVGEKLFF
TRBV11-3	TRBJ2-1	-	TRBD2	TGTGCCAGCAGCTCAGTTCTAGCGGGAGAATACAATGAGCAGTTCTTC	CASSSVLAGEYNEQFF
TRBV28	TRBJ2-7	-	TRBD1	TGTGCCAGCAGTTGGGGACAGTTCCCCTACGAGCAGTACTTC	CASSWGQFPYEQYF
TRBV4-1	TRBJ2-2	-	-	TGCGCCAGCAGCCAACCCTGGGCCCAAACCGGGGAGCTGTTTTTT	CASSQPWAQTGELFF
TRBV28	TRBJ2-5	-	-	TGTGCCAGCATGTCGTCAGCGGAAGGGGGGGAGACCCAGTACTTC	CASMSSAEGGETQYF
TRBV28	TRBJ2-4	-	-	TGTGCCAGCACCCGACAGGGACTAGCCAAAAACATTCAGTACTTC	CASTRQGLAKNIQYF
TRBV12-3/TRBV12-4	TRBJ2-1	few	-	TGTGCCAGCAGTGAGAGTGGGGCAGGGGAGCAGTTCTTC	CASSESGAGEQFF
TRBV19	TRBJ2-7	once	TRBD2	TGTGCCACTTCGGTAGCGGGAGGGCCCGAGCAGTACTTC	CATSVAGGPEQYF